These 21 T cell receptor beta chains were all obtained from the same sample, sequenced in a study of CD8+ T cells in alopecia areata. Sequencing relied on a cDNA template that was reverse transcribed from extracted RNA. Profiled with immunoSEQ multiplex PCR; TCRdb holds only in-frame clones, not every one. This sample yields 150,000 to 200,000 clones, of which 60% are seen a single time; approximately 15% belongs to the top ten. Indicated treatment: oral pan-JAK inhibitor, 5-10 mg twice daily. Source: CD4+ T cells sorted from blood, taken at week 24, from a patient treated with tofacitinib. The receptors were sampled from a human donor with alopecia areata.

The V and J genes are TRBV30 and TRBJ2-5; 7 bases match TRBD1. CDR1 GTSNPN and CDR2 SVGIG come from the germline V gene (reference sequence). The CDR3 consists of 12 residues. V lost 6 bases and J lost 1; bases outside the gene matches: 2. CDR3 amino acids: CACGTVQETQYF. In nucleotides, the CDR3 is TGTGCCTGTGGGACAGTCCAAGAGACCCAGTACTTC.

This clone has a handful of counts. The genes are TRBV9 and TRBJ1-4; 8 bases match TRBD1. The CDR3 extends over 14 amino acids. Germline loops: CDR1 SGDLS, CDR2 YYNGEE. V was clipped by 3 bases and J by 8 bases; unmatched bases: 6. The CDR3 nucleotides are TGTGCCAGCAGCGCGACAGGGGTTTGGGAAAAACTGTTTTTT. It codes for CASSATGVWEKLFF.

The CDR3 loop reads CASSGGQGTDTQYF. DNA of the CDR3: TGTGCCAGCAGCGGAGGACAGGGGACAGATACGCAGTATTTT. This chain links TRBV7-9 with TRBJ2-3; 9 bases line up with TRBD1. V shed 5 bases and J 3 bases; nucleotides not matched to a gene: 3. This CDR3 is 14 amino acids long. Germline CDR1 reads SEHNR; CDR2 reads FQNEAQ (reference sequence).

A few counts support this clone. The chain links TRBV5-1 to TRBJ2-5, with 9 positions matching TRBD1. Germline V lookup: CDR1 SGHRS, CDR2 YFSETQ. V shed 5 bases, J shed 2 bases, and the junction held 7 bases outside the gene matches. The CDR3 totals 15 residues. The CDR3 here is CASSTGQGIQETQYF. In DNA form, the CDR3 reads TGCGCCAGCAGTACTGGACAGGGGATACAAGAGACCCAGTACTTC.

The V gene is TRBV29-1, the J gene TRBJ2-2; D is ambiguous. Per the germline V gene, CDR1 is SQVTM and CDR2 is ANQGSEA. This CDR3 spans 16 amino acids. The V end was cut by 4 bases, the J end by 5 bases, with 20 bases between. Written as DNA, the CDR3 is TGCAGCGTTGGGCCCAGACGATCCGATAGAACCGGGGAGCTGTTTTTT. Residues: CSVGPRRSDRTGELFF.

The chain couples TRBV29-1 to TRBJ2-7, with D perhaps given as TRBD1 or TRBD2 (7 bases each). Trimming left V 4 bases short and J 6 bases short, with 13 bases between. The CDR3 runs to 12 residues. Germline V gene lookup returns CDR1 SQVTM and CDR2 ANQGSEA. CDR3 protein: CSVVRGGGEQYF. In DNA form, the CDR3 reads TGCAGCGTTGTCAGGGGGGGCGGCGAGCAGTACTTC.

The J gene is TRBJ1-1, the V gene TRBV30; weak D call: TRBD1 (5 bases). This CDR3 contains 13 residues. Germline assignment: CDR1 GTSNPN and CDR2 SVGIG (reference sequence). V was clipped by 2 bases and J by 4 bases, with 11 bases between them. The CDR3 DNA is TGTGCCTGGAGTCGGGACCCCTCCACTGAAGCTTTCTTT. Translation gives CAWSRDPSTEAFF.

There are a few counts of this clone. The chain links TRBV2 to TRBJ1-5; D gene uncertain. CDR3 length equals 13 residues. Germline lookup yields CDR1 SNHLY and CDR2 FYNNEI. Trimming took 7 bases from V and 3 from J, leaving 10 bases between them. The CDR3 loop reads CASNGQNNQPQHF. The CDR3 DNA reads TGTGCCAGCAATGGCCAGAACAATCAGCCCCAGCATTTT. Full variable domain (outside the CDR3, taken from reference TRBV2 and TRBJ1-5): EPEVTQTPSHQVTQMGQEVILRCVPISNHLYFYWYRQILGQKVEFLVSFYNNEISEKSEIFDDQFSVERPDGSNFTLKIRSTKLEDSAMYFCASNGQNNQPQHFGDGTRLSIL.

This clone has just one count. V and J are TRBV29-1 and TRBJ1-4; the D is unclear. The CDR3 spans 13 residues. The V end lost 3 bases, the J end lost 3 bases, and 8 bases lay between the germline ends. Germline CDR1 and CDR2: SQVTM and ANQGSEA. CDR3 coding DNA: TGCAGCGTTGAGGTGCAGCCTAATGAAAAACTGTTTTTT. Its translation: CSVEVQPNEKLFF.

This clone occurred many times. The chain employs TRBV11-2 and TRBJ2-7; D may be TRBD1 (6 bases). Germline V lookup: CDR1 SGHAT, CDR2 FQNNGV. The length of the CDR3 is 16 residues. V dropped 5 bases and J dropped 3 bases, with 20 bases sitting between them. The CDR3: CASSPVDRQGLYEQYF. In nucleotides, the CDR3 is TGTGCCAGCAGCCCAGTAGACAGGCAAGGGCTCTACGAGCAGTACTTC.

J is TRBJ1-1 and V is TRBV30; possibly TRBD1 for D (6 bases). V was shortened by 0 bases and J by 0 bases, with 20 bases between the two germline ends. This CDR3 region has 18 residues. In germline, CDR1 is GTSNPN, CDR2 SVGIG (reference sequence). The chain's CDR3 is CAWSVRVGGLGMNTEAFF. CDR3 in DNA: TGTGCCTGGAGTGTAAGGGTCGGGGGCCTGGGCATGAACACTGAAGCTTTCTTT.

This clone was found a few times. This chain joins TRBV5-1 and TRBJ1-2, with D possibly matching TRBD1 (6 bases). Germline values: CDR1 SGHRS, CDR2 YFSETQ. V was cut by 5 bases and J by 4 bases, with 15 bases left in between. There are 14 residues in the CDR3. CDR3 loop: CASSEQGISYGYTF. CDR3 coding DNA: TGCGCCAGCAGTGAGCAGGGGATATCCTATGGCTACACCTTC.

This clone was picked up a small number of times. This rearrangement joins TRBV29-1 to TRBJ1-5; 8 positions agree with TRBD1. V shed 7 bases, J shed 1 base, and the junction held 6 bases outside the gene matches. The length of the CDR3 is 14 residues. From germline, CDR1 is SQVTM and CDR2 ANQGSEA. CDR3 bases: TGCAGCGGGCGACAGGGGCCAAGCAATCAGCCCCAGCATTTT. Its translation is CSGRQGPSNQPQHF. Full variable domain (rest looked up from reference TRBV29-1 and TRBJ1-5): SAVISQKPSRDICQRGTSLTIQCQVDSQVTMMFWYRQQPGQSLTLIATANQGSEATYESGFVIDKFPISRPNLTFSTLTVSNMSPEDSSIYLCSGRQGPSNQPQHFGDGTRLSIL.

The V gene is TRBV5-1, the J gene TRBJ2-5; 8 positions agree with TRBD2. With 5 bases clipped from V and 2 bases from J, the junction kept 8 bases outside the gene matches. The CDR3 covers 15 residues. The germline gives CDR1 SGHRS, CDR2 YFSETQ. The CDR3 here is CASSDPAGDQETQYF. In DNA, the CDR3 is TGCGCCAGCAGTGATCCAGCGGGGGATCAAGAGACCCAGTACTTC.

This clone appeared a few times. The chain recombines TRBV14 with TRBJ2-2; D not resolved. CDR1 SGHDN and CDR2 FVKESK come from the germline V gene. The CDR3 sequence is 12 residues long. V was clipped by 5 bases and J by 5 bases, with 6 bases between them. The CDR3 DNA reads TGTGCCAGCAGCTTGGGGACCGGGGAGCTGTTTTTT. This encodes CASSLGTGELFF.

To note about this clone: One end of the junction fails to match germline, which may point to a read error. The chain recombines TRBV4-1 with TRBJ1-6; a possible D gene is TRBD1 (5 bases). Per the germline V gene, CDR1 is MGHRA and CDR2 is YSYEKL. The CDR3 totals 14 residues. The CDR3 here is CASSVEGTNSPFHF. The CDR3 DNA reads TGCGCCAGCAGCGTGGAGGGGACCAATTCACCCTTCCACTTT.

This chain connects TRBV4-2 to TRBJ1-1; D is ambiguous. The CDR3 sequence is 13 residues long. The germline V gene encodes CDR1 LGHNA and CDR2 YNFKEQ. V lost 4 bases and J lost 3, with 9 bases in between. CDR3 in amino acids: CASSRTLDTEAFF. CDR3 DNA: TGTGCCAGCAGCCGAACCTTGGACACTGAAGCTTTCTTT.

In this sample, this clone turned up a few times. The J gene is TRBJ1-2, the V gene TRBV30, with 9 bases identical to TRBD1. J lost 4 bases, V lost 2 bases, and 5 bases had no gene match. Germline V gives CDR1 GTSNPN, CDR2 SVGIG (reference sequence). The CDR3 extends over 14 amino acids. The CDR3 region is CAWSRTGGFYGYTF. The CDR3 DNA follows: TGTGCCTGGAGTCGCACAGGGGGCTTCTATGGCTACACCTTC.

This chain joins TRBV11-2 and TRBJ1-5; a possible D gene is TRBD1 (5 bases). This CDR3 spans 13 amino acids. The germline gives CDR1 SGHAT, CDR2 FQNNGV. The germline V and J ends were trimmed by 0 bases and 9 bases, with 9 bases remaining between them. CDR3 DNA: TGTGCCAGCAGCTTAGACCCCCAGGGGCCCCAGCATTTT. Protein sequence: CASSLDPQGPQHF.

The rearrangement joins TRBV6-5 to TRBJ1-4; 8 bases align to TRBD1. The CDR3 length is 14 residues. Germline V gene data show CDR1 as MNHEY and CDR2 as SVGAGI. Trimming at V came to 5 bases and at J to 7 bases, leaving 6 bases not matched to a gene. In nucleotides, the CDR3 is TGTGCCAGCAGTCTCGACAGGGGCCGTGAAAAACTGTTTTTT. Residues: CASSLDRGREKLFF.

The rearrangement joins TRBV29-1 to TRBJ1-2; 8 positions match TRBD1. This CDR3 has 14 residues. The V and J ends lost 8 bases and 6 bases, in that order; junction bases with no gene match: 14. CDR1 is SQVTM and CDR2 is ANQGSEA in the germline V gene. The CDR3 bases are TGCAGCACGGGGGGAGGGACAGGTACCAATGGCTACACCTTC. Its protein is CSTGGGTGTNGYTF.